This is a list of T cell receptor beta chains from one sample in a study of cytomegalovirus exposure and HLA in healthy donors. Method: immunoSEQ multiplex PCR; TCRdb's copy keeps in-frame clones and lacks some. The sample carries 300,000 or so clones, 84% recorded once. The sample comprised PBMCs. Receptor source: a woman aged 40 to 49 in good health and CMV-seropositive. CDR3s include the opening cysteine and the closing phenylalanine or tryptophan. The D gene is left open where the match is weak. Clone sizes are given selectively: once, few, many, or a class where the clone is expanded.

13,.,.,TRBJ1-6,TRBV18,CASSRQDNSPLHF,TGTGCCAGCTCACGACAGGATAATTCACCCCTCCACTTT
15,.,few,TRBJ1-5,TRBV28,CASSLGTGSNQPQHF,TGTGCCAGCAGTTTAGGTACAGGCTCCAATCAGCCCCAGCATTTT
14,.,.,TRBJ1-5,TRBV15,CATSRDRRSQPQHF,TGTGCCACCAGCAGAGATAGGAGGTCTCAGCCCCAGCATTTT
13,.,.,TRBJ1-2,TRBV27,CASSTRNNYGCTF,TGTGCCAGCAGTACGCGGAATAACTATGGCTGCACCTTC
14,TRBD1,.,TRBJ2-2,TRBV29-1,CSAGQGAGAGELFF,TGCAGCGCGGGACAGGGGGCTGGGGCCGGGGAGCTGTTTTTT
12,.,.,TRBJ2-7,TRBV18,CASSPDRDEQYF,TGTGCCAGCTCACCAGACCGGGACGAGCAGTACTTC
16,.,.,TRBJ2-3,TRBV7-6,CASSLYAGIQTDTQYF,TGTGCCAGCAGCTTATACGCGGGAATTCAAACAGATACGCAGTATTTT
13,TRBD2,.,TRBJ2-5,TRBV6-5,CAISGRNQETQYF,TGTGCCATTAGCGGGAGGAACCAAGAGACCCAGTACTTC
15,TRBD2,.,TRBJ2-7,TRBV4-1,CASSQGTSGWDEQYF,TGCGCCAGCAGCCAAGGGACTAGCGGCTGGGACGAGCAGTACTTC
17,.,.,TRBJ1-2,TRBV7-8,CASSLQARNSFNYGYTF,TGTGCCAGCAGCTTACAGGCCAGAAATTCCTTTAACTATGGCTACACCTTC
16,TRBD2,.,TRBJ2-1,TRBV19,CASSIDSGTSGRGQFF,TGTGCCAGTAGTATAGATTCCGGGACTAGCGGGAGGGGGCAGTTCTTC
19,TRBD2,once,TRBJ2-7,TRBV7-2,CASSLSRLAGGGGSYEQYF,TGTGCCAGCAGCTTAAGCAGACTAGCGGGAGGGGGAGGGTCCTACGAGCAGTACTTC
14,.,once,TRBJ2-5,TRBV6-5,CASSYSSGVGTQYF,TGTGCCAGCAGTTACTCCTCGGGAGTGGGGACCCAGTACTTC
17,TRBD1,.,TRBJ1-1,TRBV7-9,CASSLDRGPKMNTEAFF,TGTGCCAGCAGCTTAGACAGGGGGCCTAAAATGAACACTGAAGCTTTCTTT
15,TRBD1,.,TRBJ1-5,TRBV4-3,CASSQDRTGGQPQHF,TGCGCCAGCAGCCAAGATCGGACAGGAGGCCAGCCCCAGCATTTT
12,.,.,TRBJ2-2,TRBV11-3,CASSRTAGELFF,TGTGCCAGCAGTAGAACGGCCGGGGAGCTGTTTTTT
16,TRBD1,.,TRBJ2-7,TRBV5-4,CASSFGAGTGGYEQYF,TGTGCCAGCAGCTTTGGAGCCGGGACAGGGGGTTACGAGCAGTACTTC
14,.,few,TRBJ2-5,TRBV2,CASSVISRQETQYF,TGTGCCAGCAGTGTGATAAGTAGACAAGAGACCCAGTACTTC
13,.,.,TRBJ2-7,TRBV6-1,CASSYPASYEQYF,TGTGCCAGCAGCTACCCCGCCTCCTACGAGCAGTACTTC
14,TRBD1,.,TRBJ1-1,TRBV7-3,CASSPTGVGTEAFF,TGTGCCAGCAGCCCGACAGGGGTTGGCACTGAAGCTTTCTTT
13,.,few,TRBJ2-1,TRBV21-1,CASSKAGGSCEFF,TGTGCCAGCAGCAAAGCGGGCGGGAGTTGTGAGTTCTTC
14,.,.,TRBJ1-1,TRBV5-1,CASSLGPSNTEAFF,TGCGCCAGCAGCTTGGGGCCCTCGAACACTGAAGCTTTCTTT
17,TRBD2,few,TRBJ2-1,TRBV14,CASSLMLGSGSLNEQFF,TGTGCCAGCAGCCTCATGCTTGGGAGCGGGAGTTTGAATGAGCAGTTCTTC
14,.,.,TRBJ2-7,TRBV15,CATSRGGRINEQYF,TGTGCCACCAGCAGAGGGGGCAGGATCAACGAGCAGTACTTC
18,.,.,TRBJ1-1,TRBV15,CATSSPDKYGDLNTEAFF,TGTGCCACCAGCAGTCCAGATAAGTACGGAGACTTGAACACTGAAGCTTTCTTT
13,.,.,TRBJ1-5,TRBV19,CASSTTQGQPQHF,TGTGCCAGTAGCACCACTCAGGGGCAGCCCCAGCATTTT
15,TRBD2,.,TRBJ2-3,TRBV5-1,CASSPLAGGADTQYF,TGCGCCAGCAGCCCATTAGCGGGAGGCGCAGATACGCAGTATTTT
17,TRBD1,.,TRBJ2-1,TRBV7-9,CASSSSKLQGIGNEQFF,TGTGCCAGCAGCTCATCCAAGTTACAGGGGATTGGGAATGAGCAGTTCTTC
16,.,.,TRBJ2-2,TRBV11-3,CASSPRAGPNTGELFF,TGTGCCAGCAGCCCTAGAGCCGGCCCGAACACCGGGGAGCTGTTTTTT
20,TRBD2,.,TRBJ2-1,TRBV11-2,CASSLDWGLAGGPGYNEQFF,TGTGCCAGCAGCTTAGATTGGGGACTAGCGGGAGGGCCCGGATACAATGAGCAGTTCTTC
16,TRBD2,.,TRBJ2-5,TRBV5-6,CASSLFGGGTQETQYF,TGTGCCAGCAGCTTGTTCGGGGGAGGGACCCAAGAGACCCAGTACTTC
15,TRBD1,.,TRBJ2-1,TRBV7-3,CASSFDRGSYNEQFF,TGTGCCAGCAGCTTCGACAGGGGCTCCTACAATGAGCAGTTCTTC
17,.,.,TRBJ2-2,TRBV14,CASRLHVREFSTGELFF,TGTGCCAGCAGGCTACATGTACGGGAGTTTAGCACCGGGGAGCTGTTTTTT
13,.,.,TRBJ2-1,TRBV5-4,CASSDGAGNEQFF,TGTGCCAGCAGCGACGGAGCAGGGAATGAGCAGTTCTTC
15,.,.,TRBJ1-3,TRBV5-6,CASSSTGILGDTIYF,TGTGCCAGCAGCTCCACCGGAATTTTAGGGGACACCATATATTTT
18,TRBD2,.,TRBJ2-5,TRBV19,CAKMQGFRLACSLQTQYF,TGTGCCAAGATGCAGGGTTTCCGACTAGCGTGTTCGTTGCAGACCCAGTACTTC
13,.,.,TRBJ1-5,TRBV5-8,CASSPYSNQPQHF,TGTGCCAGCAGCCCTTATAGCAATCAGCCCCAGCATTTT
15,.,.,TRBJ2-7,TRBV13,CASSLLQGTSYEQYF,TGTGCCAGCAGCTTACTTCAGGGAACCTCCTACGAGCAGTACTTC
15,.,.,TRBJ1-1,TRBV5-1,CASSLVGAWGTEAFF,TGCGCCAGCAGCTTGGTGGGGGCCTGGGGCACTGAAGCTTTCTTT
15,TRBD1,.,TRBJ2-7,TRBV7-2,CASSSDRGSSYEQYF,TGTGCCAGCAGCAGTGACAGGGGGAGCTCCTACGAGCAGTACTTC
14,TRBD1,few,TRBJ1-4,TRBV5-1,CASSWGDRAGKLFF,TGCGCCAGCAGCTGGGGGGACAGGGCGGGAAAACTGTTTTTT
13,.,.,TRBJ2-7,TRBV7-2,CASSLAEVHEQYF,TGTGCCAGCAGCTTAGCTGAGGTCCACGAGCAGTACTTC
16,.,.,TRBJ2-1,TRBV27,CASSYNSGYPYNEQFF,TGTGCCAGCAGTTACAATAGCGGTTACCCCTACAATGAGCAGTTCTTC
14,TRBD1,.,TRBJ2-1,TRBV6-5,CASSRGTGGNEQFF,TGTGCCAGCAGTCGCGGGACAGGTGGTAATGAGCAGTTCTTC
15,TRBD2,.,TRBJ2-7,TRBV9,CASSVWASGSYEQYF,TGTGCCAGCAGCGTATGGGCTAGCGGGAGTTACGAGCAGTACTTC
15,.,.,TRBJ2-7,TRBV4-3,CASSQVVSYGYEQYF,TGCGCCAGCAGCCAAGTTGTTAGCTACGGATACGAGCAGTACTTC
14,.,.,TRBJ2-7,TRBV7-2,CASSLQRGQNEQYF,TGTGCCAGCAGCTTACAGAGGGGACAAAACGAGCAGTACTTC
13,.,.,TRBJ1-2,TRBV19,CASSIQGLARYTF,TGTGCCAGTAGTATCCAGGGGTTGGCCCGCTACACCTTC
12,.,.,TRBJ2-1,TRBV5-6,CASSTNRYRQFF,TGTGCCAGCAGCACAAACAGGTATAGGCAGTTCTTC
15,TRBD2,.,TRBJ2-5,TRBV13,CASRASGTYQETQYF,TGTGCCAGCAGGGCTAGCGGGACGTACCAAGAGACCCAGTACTTC
14,.,.,TRBJ2-7,TRBV14,CASSRLPSSYEQYF,TGTGCCAGCAGCCGCCTCCCCAGCTCCTACGAGCAGTACTTC
15,.,.,TRBJ2-6,TRBV4-2,CASSQRGPGANVLTF,TGTGCCAGCAGCCAAAGAGGTCCTGGGGCCAACGTCCTGACTTTC
15,TRBD2,.,TRBJ2-2,TRBV7-9,CASSKGTKGTGELFF,TGTGCCAGCAGCAAAGGGACTAAGGGCACCGGGGAGCTGTTTTTT
14,.,.,TRBJ2-7,TRBV11-2,CASSLDFSVYEQYF,TGTGCCAGCAGCTTAGATTTTAGCGTCTACGAGCAGTACTTC
14,.,.,TRBJ2-5,TRBV5-1,CASSLVSGQETQYF,TGCGCCAGCAGCTTGGTTAGCGGACAAGAGACCCAGTACTTC
15,TRBD1,.,TRBJ2-1,TRBV9,CASSVARDRGHSQFF,TGTGCCAGCAGCGTAGCCCGGGACAGGGGCCACTCCCAGTTCTTC
16,TRBD1,.,TRBJ2-5,TRBV28,CASSSGDRGWGETQYF,TGTGCCAGCAGCTCCGGGGACAGGGGGTGGGGAGAGACCCAGTACTTC
14,TRBD1,.,TRBJ1-1,TRBV7-9,CASSRQGGNTEAFF,TGTGCCAGCAGCCGTCAGGGGGGGAACACTGAAGCTTTCTTT
15,TRBD2,.,TRBJ2-1,TRBV13,CASSPSGRAEGEQFF,TGTGCCAGCAGCCCGAGTGGGAGGGCCGAGGGTGAGCAGTTCTTC
15,.,.,TRBJ2-1,TRBV30,CAWIKGLGPYNEQFF,TGTGCCTGGATAAAAGGCCTAGGCCCCTACAATGAGCAGTTCTTC